The sequence of this T cell receptor beta chain was determined in a study of OX40 agonist ivuxolimab in advanced cancers. On the study more broadly: Patients in dose escalation had liver, melanoma, kidney or head and neck cancers. Study-level points and caveats: There was clonal expansion of CD4+ and CD8+ blood T cells by week 6 at 0.1 to 3.0 mg/kg.

Germline V gene data show CDR1 as SGHDT and CDR2 as YYEEEE. The V gene lost 4 bases and the J gene lost 3 bases, with 10 bases spanning the gap. This CDR3 contains 13 residues. Produced via immunoSEQ multiplex PCR; TCRdb's table is partial and in-frame only. The repertoire consists of roughly 60,000 clones, with roughly 85% occurring once and the leading ten covering roughly 3.1%. With regard to this clone: As yet, its antigen is unknown.

The sequences come from CD4+ or CD8+ T cells sorted from blood, collected in a trial of the OX40 agonist ivuxolimab. The TCR sequence derives from an adult with an advanced solid tumor such as melanoma, head and neck, liver or kidney cancer. V gene TRBV5-6 combines with J gene TRBJ1-2; D not certain. The CDR3 DNA reads TGTGCCAGCAGCAGGAGGACTGACTATGGCTACACCTTC. Its protein is CASSRRTDYGYTF.